This T cell receptor beta chain was identified in a study of cytomegalovirus exposure and HLA in healthy donors. Study conclusions and caveats: Later on, an analysis found that several of the most significant clusters appeared to be linked to common viral pathogens, which included parvovirus B19.

Comments on this clone: Antigen unknown.

This CDR3 region has 16 residues. V shed 0 bases and J 2 bases; nucleotides not matched to a gene: 4. Germline loops: CDR1 LGHNA, CDR2 YSLEER. Both 60 Vbeta primers and 13 Jbeta primers went into the PCR. Sequencing used immunoSEQ multiplex PCR; TCRdb keeps in-frame clones, though not all of them. The sample has 150,000 to 200,000 clones; roughly four fifths are singletons. The source material was PBMCs. The chain joins TRBV4-3 to TRBJ2-7; 10 nucleotides line up with TRBD2. This clonotype originated in a man between 18 and 29 years old in good health and CMV-seronegative. The CDR3 reads CASSQELLAGAYEQYF. The CDR3 nucleotides read TGCGCCAGCAGCCAAGAGCTCCTAGCGGGGGCCTACGAGCAGTACTTC.